This T cell receptor beta chain was identified in a study of T cell repertoires in cytomegalovirus infection. Study-level points and caveats: Clonotype analysis showed dominance of the ex vivo response by HLA-C-restricted CMV-specific TCR beta clonotypes.

CDR3 length: 16 residues. Trimming left V 1 base short and J 4 bases short, with 13 bases between. CDR1 is SGHNT, CDR2 YENEEA, per germline. Only a few counts were recorded for this clonotype. The antigen is not known. TCRdb ran MiXCR on the reads and lists one entry per CDR3 protein. Of around 180,000 distinct CDR3 sequences listed, roughly 20% are singletons. The V and J genes are TRBV11-3 and TRBJ2-2; TRBD2 might be the D (6 bases). This receptor was obtained from a human donor in good health (CMV status not recorded). Some clones in this sample may be carry-over from other donors' samples. The sample was PBMCs. The CDR3 is CASSLGRGGATGELFF. CDR3 DNA: TGTGCCAGCAGCTTAGGAAGAGGCGGGGCCACCGGGGAGCTGTTTTTT.